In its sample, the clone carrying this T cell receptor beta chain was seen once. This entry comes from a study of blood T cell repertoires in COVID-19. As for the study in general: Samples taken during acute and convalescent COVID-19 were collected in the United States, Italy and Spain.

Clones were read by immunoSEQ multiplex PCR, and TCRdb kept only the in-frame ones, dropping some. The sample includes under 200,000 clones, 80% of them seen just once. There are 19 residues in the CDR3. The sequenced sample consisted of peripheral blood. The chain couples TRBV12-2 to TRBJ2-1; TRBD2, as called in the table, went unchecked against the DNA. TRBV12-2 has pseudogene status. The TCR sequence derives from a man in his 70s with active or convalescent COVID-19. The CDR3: CASRLAQLAALSSYNEQFF. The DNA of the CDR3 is TGTGCAAGTCGCTTAGCGCAGCTAGCGGCTTTGAGCTCCTACAATGAGCAGTTCTTC.